Listed below are T cell receptor beta chains from one sample, sequenced in a study of blood T cells in healthy people across ages. MiXCR, run by TCRdb on the 5' RACE reads, gives a single entry per CDR3 protein. The sample lists roughly 930,000 distinct CDR3 sequences, roughly 50% occurring once. Sequenced sample: blood. Source of these receptors: a man aged 25-45 years in good health. The CDR3 runs from the conserved cysteine through the conserved F or W. A D gene is named only where the DNA matches it firmly. Part of the rows lack a size; the others show once, few, many or a class for expanded clones.

j_call d_call v_call clone_size cdr3_nt cdr3_aa
TRBJ2-5 TRBD2 TRBV27 . TGTGCCAGCAGTTCACAGATAGCGGGGGACCAAGAGACCCAGTACTTC CASSSQIAGDQETQYF
TRBJ1-2 . TRBV29-1 few TGCAGCGTTGAAAGGGGGGACTATGGCTACACCTTC CSVERGDYGYTF
TRBJ2-7 TRBD2 TRBV4-3 . TGCGCCAGCAGCCAAGATGTTGTCGCTAGCGGGGCCTACGAGCAGTACTTC CASSQDVVASGAYEQYF
TRBJ2-3 . TRBV5-1 few TGCGCCAGCAGCTTGGGATCCAGCGATATAGATACGCAGTATTTT CASSLGSSDIDTQYF
TRBJ2-1 TRBD2 TRBV7-2 many TGTGCCAGCAGCAGAGATGCCGGGACTAGCGGGAACAATGAGCAGTTCTTC CASSRDAGTSGNNEQFF
TRBJ1-6 . TRBV12-3/TRBV12-4 . TGTGCCAGCAGTTTCGGTTTGGAGAACCTGGGAGGCAATTCACCCCTCCACTTT CASSFGLENLGGNSPLHF
TRBJ2-2 TRBD1 TRBV6-6 . TGTGCCAGCAGTTTCTTACAGGGGGCGAACACCGGGGAGCTGTTTTTT CASSFLQGANTGELFF
TRBJ2-3 . TRBV4-1 . TGCGCCAGCAGCCAAGATAGTAGGGCAGATACGCAGTATTTT CASSQDSRADTQYF
TRBJ2-3 . TRBV6-2/TRBV6-3 . TGTGCCAGCAGCTACACGACCCCCGATACGCAGTATTTT CASSYTTPDTQYF
TRBJ2-2 . TRBV10-3 . TGTGCCATCCGCGGGGTTGCGAACACCGGGGAGCTGTTTTTT CAIRGVANTGELFF
TRBJ2-5 . TRBV7-9 few TGTGCCAGCAGACGCGGGGTACTAGAGACCCAGTACTTC CASRRGVLETQYF
TRBJ2-5 TRBD2 TRBV9 . TGTGCCAGCAGCGTAGAGCTAGCGGGGGGTCAAGAGACCCAGTACTTC CASSVELAGGQETQYF
TRBJ2-3 TRBD2 TRBV10-3 many TGTGCCGGGGGGGGTGCCACAGATACGCAGTATTTT CAGGGATDTQYF
TRBJ2-7 . TRBV20-1 few TGCAGTGCTGGCGAACAGGGCTCCTACGAGCAGTACTTC CSAGEQGSYEQYF
TRBJ1-2 TRBD1 TRBV7-3 many TGTGCCAGAAACAGGGGACGCTATGGCTACACCTTC CARNRGRYGYTF
TRBJ2-7 TRBD2 TRBV20-1 . TGCAGTGCTAGGGGGAGGGTTCTCTACGAGCAGTACTTC CSARGRVLYEQYF
TRBJ2-1 . TRBV6-5 many TGTGCCAGCAGCCAGGACTCGCGTTTACAGCAGTTCTTC CASSQDSRLQQFF
TRBJ2-1 . TRBV6-2/TRBV6-3 . TGTGCCAGCAGTTACGGGCGCCTAAGCTCCTACAATGAGCAGTTCTTC CASSYGRLSSYNEQFF
TRBJ1-2 . TRBV28 . TGTGCCAGCAGTTTATCCCGGCGACGGAGTTATGGCTACACCTTC CASSLSRRRSYGYTF
TRBJ2-7 . TRBV20-1 few TGCAGTGCTAGGACGGCCAATAATGCCTACGAGCAGTACTTC CSARTANNAYEQYF
TRBJ2-3 TRBD2 TRBV27 . TGTGCCAGCAGTTCGCCGCGTATGGCTAGCGGGCACACAGATACGCAGTATTTT CASSSPRMASGHTDTQYF
TRBJ2-1 TRBD2 TRBV12-3/TRBV12-4 . TGTGCCAGCAGTCCCAAGCGGGACCTCTCCTACAATGAGCAGTTCTTC CASSPKRDLSYNEQFF
TRBJ2-4 . TRBV10-3 once TGTGCCATCAGTGGTGCCGGGGCAAGCATTCAGTACTTC CAISGAGASIQYF
TRBJ1-1 . TRBV7-9 . TGTGCCAGCAGCCCTCGGAGCTCGACATACACTGAAGCTTTCTTT CASSPRSSTYTEAFF
TRBJ2-5 TRBD2 TRBV28 few TGTGCCAGCAGTCCGCCCTCAGGGACTCGGGGGGAGCAGTACTTC CASSPPSGTRGEQYF
TRBJ2-1 TRBD2 TRBV6-5 . TGTGCCAGCAGTTACAGGCTAGCGGGGGGGTGGCATGAGCAGTTCTTT CASSYRLAGGWHEQFF
TRBJ2-7 . TRBV5-5 . TGTGCCAGCAGCTTGAACAGTGGGCCCTCCTACGAGCAGTACTTC CASSLNSGPSYEQYF
TRBJ2-1 TRBD1 TRBV11-2 few TGTGCCAGCTCAAGGGGGCTAGCAGACTACAATGAGCAGTTCTTC CASSRGLADYNEQFF
TRBJ2-5 . TRBV6-5 few TGTGCCAGCAGTTCCCTTTCTGGGGGCCGGGAGACCCAGTACTTC CASSSLSGGRETQYF
TRBJ2-7 TRBD1 TRBV20-1 . TGCAGTGCTCAGACAGGGTCCATCCACGAGCAGTACTTC CSAQTGSIHEQYF
TRBJ2-1 . TRBV4-1 few TGCGCCAGCAGCTACCCCGGGACAGAGGGGGAGGACTACACGAATGAGCAGTTCTTC CASSYPGTEGEDYTNEQFF
TRBJ2-1 TRBD1 TRBV28 few TGTGCCACCCGTGGGCAGGGGGCAGGTAATGAGCAGTTCTTC CATRGQGAGNEQFF
TRBJ2-4 TRBD2 TRBV10-3 . TGTGCCATCAGCATAGCGGGGGCCGAGCGGTACTTC CAISIAGAERYF
TRBJ2-7 . TRBV4-1 few TGCGCCAGCAGCCAAGAGGTAGCGCGAACCTACGAGCAGTACTTC CASSQEVARTYEQYF
TRBJ2-1 TRBD1 TRBV19 . TGTGCCAGTAGTATTGGGGACAGGGGGATGAGAAATGAGCAGTTCTTC CASSIGDRGMRNEQFF
TRBJ2-7 TRBD2 TRBV20-1 . TGCAGTGCTAGAGGTAGCGGGGGGACCGAAAAGGCCCAGTACTTC CSARGSGGTEKAQYF
TRBJ2-1 . TRBV29-1 . TGCAGCGCTGCTAAATCCGGAGTCAATGAGCAGTTCTTC CSAAKSGVNEQFF
TRBJ1-1 . TRBV6-2/TRBV6-3 many TGTGCCAGCAGCCCTCGGAGCACTGAAGCTTTCTTT CASSPRSTEAFF
TRBJ1-2 . TRBV25-1 few TGTGCCAGCAGTGAGTCAAACCTCCCTATCGGCTACACCTTC CASSESNLPIGYTF
TRBJ2-2 . TRBV6-4 once TGTGCCAGCAGTGCGTGCACAGGGAGCACCGGGGAGCTGTTTTTT CASSACTGSTGELFF
TRBJ1-1 . TRBV18 . TGTGCCAGCTCACCACTTTGGGCGGAGAACACTGAAGCTTTCTTT CASSPLWAENTEAFF
TRBJ1-2 TRBD1 TRBV6-5 . TGTGCCAGCAGGCTTACAGGGGGCCGTTATGGCTACACCTTC CASRLTGGRYGYTF
TRBJ2-3 . TRBV4-3 few TGCGCCAGCAGCCAAGATGGGGACTCGGCTCGGGGCACAGATACGCAGTATTTT CASSQDGDSARGTDTQYF
TRBJ2-7 . TRBV6-1 . TGTGCCAGCAGTGCAGGGGTAATCCCCTACGAGCAGTACTTC CASSAGVIPYEQYF
TRBJ2-3 TRBD1 TRBV7-6 . TGTGCCAGCAGCTTAGAAGAGGGACAGGGGTACACAGATACGCAGTATTTT CASSLEEGQGYTDTQYF
TRBJ2-2 . TRBV5-1 . TGCGCCAGCAGCCTGGGGGCTTACCTCGGCGGGGAGCTGTTTTTT CASSLGAYLGGELFF
TRBJ2-5 . TRBV4-2 . TGTGCCAGCAGCCAAGAGGGACCGTACCAAGAGACCCAGTACTTC CASSQEGPYQETQYF
TRBJ2-1 TRBD2 TRBV7-2 . TGTGCCAGCAGCTTCGGGGGGTCTAGCTCCTACAATGAGCAGTTCTTC CASSFGGSSSYNEQFF
TRBJ2-7 TRBD1 TRBV24-1 . TGTGCCACCAGTGACAATAGTATACGGACAGGGGACGAGCAGTACTTC CATSDNSIRTGDEQYF
TRBJ1-3 . TRBV27 . TGTGCCAGCAGTTTATCGGACCGCGGAAACACCATATATTTT CASSLSDRGNTIYF
TRBJ2-5 . TRBV5-1 few TGCGCCAGCAGCACGGGACAAGAAGAGACCCAGTACTTC CASSTGQEETQYF
TRBJ2-3 . TRBV5-1 . TGCGCCAGCAGCTTGCTTGCCAACACAGATGCGCAGTATTTT CASSLLANTDAQYF
TRBJ2-6 . TRBV12-3/TRBV12-4 . TGTGCCAGCAGTGTGATCTCGTTGCCCGTCCTGACTTTC CASSVISLPVLTF